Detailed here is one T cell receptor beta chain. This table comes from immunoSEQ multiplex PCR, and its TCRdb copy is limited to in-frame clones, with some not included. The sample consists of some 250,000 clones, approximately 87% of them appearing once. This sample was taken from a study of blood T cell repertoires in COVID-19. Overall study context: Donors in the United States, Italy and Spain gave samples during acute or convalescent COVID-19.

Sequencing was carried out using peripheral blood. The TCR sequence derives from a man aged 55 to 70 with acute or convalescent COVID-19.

The CDR3 DNA reads TGTGCCAGCAGCTTAAAATGGGCGGGAGTGTATGAGCAGTTCTTC. This sequence encodes CASSLKWAGVYEQFF. The chain recombines TRBV5-4 with TRBJ2-1, with 7 bases lining up with TRBD2. Per germline, CDR1 SGHNT and CDR2 YYREEE (reference sequence). The CDR3 length is 15 residues. The ends lost 2 bases at V and 8 bases at J; junction bases unmatched: 10.